The source of this T cell receptor (beta chain) is a study of T-cell reconstitution after alpha-beta-depleted transplantation in children. A library of TCRbeta sequences, prepared with unique molecular identifiers, was generated. TCRdb itself ran the PCR reads through MiXCR, one entry per CDR3 protein. There are 120,000 to 150,000 distinct CDR3 sequences in the sample; 8.8% occur only once, and about a sixth lies in the top ten. Whole-study findings and limits: About two months after transplant, alpha-beta T cells reportedly came from several hundred expanded graft clones. At the one-year point after transplant, T-cell counts and TCRbeta diversity were found to come mostly from T cells that had been newly produced.

V lost 4 bases and J lost 7; bases outside the gene matches: 16. CDR3 length equals 15 residues. Germline CDR1 reads DFQATT; CDR2 reads SNEGSKA (reference sequence). This clonotype was seen a handful of times. Its antigen remains unknown. The sequence came from a female patient aged 2-10 years who had a stem cell transplant for congenital amegakaryocytic thrombocytopenia, so the T cells may come from the graft donor. The source was PBMCs, mostly from graft donor cells, collected 180 days after TCRalphabeta/CD19-depleted stem cell transplant. The J gene is TRBJ2-7, the V gene TRBV20-1, with 7 positions matching TRBD2. Here the CDR3 reads CSATKTGLGGREQYF. The CDR3 nucleotides read TGCAGTGCTACAAAAACTGGACTAGGAGGGAGGGAGCAGTACTTC.